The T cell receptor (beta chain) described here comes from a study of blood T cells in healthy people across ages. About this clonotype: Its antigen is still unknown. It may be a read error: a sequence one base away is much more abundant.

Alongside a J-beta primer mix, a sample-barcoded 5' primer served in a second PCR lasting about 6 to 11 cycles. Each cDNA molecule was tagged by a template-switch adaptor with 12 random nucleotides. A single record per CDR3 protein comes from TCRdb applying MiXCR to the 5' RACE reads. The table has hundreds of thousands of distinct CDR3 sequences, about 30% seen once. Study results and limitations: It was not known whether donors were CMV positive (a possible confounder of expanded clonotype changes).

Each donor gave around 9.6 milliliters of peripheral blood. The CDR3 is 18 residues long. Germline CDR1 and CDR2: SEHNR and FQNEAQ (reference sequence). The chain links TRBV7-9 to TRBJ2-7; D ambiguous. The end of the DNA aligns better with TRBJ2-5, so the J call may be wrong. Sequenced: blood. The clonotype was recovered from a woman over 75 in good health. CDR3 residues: CASSRQTGARRHQETQYF. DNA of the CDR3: TGTGCCAGCAGCCGACAAACCGGCGCAAGACGCCACCAAGAGACCCAGTACTTC.